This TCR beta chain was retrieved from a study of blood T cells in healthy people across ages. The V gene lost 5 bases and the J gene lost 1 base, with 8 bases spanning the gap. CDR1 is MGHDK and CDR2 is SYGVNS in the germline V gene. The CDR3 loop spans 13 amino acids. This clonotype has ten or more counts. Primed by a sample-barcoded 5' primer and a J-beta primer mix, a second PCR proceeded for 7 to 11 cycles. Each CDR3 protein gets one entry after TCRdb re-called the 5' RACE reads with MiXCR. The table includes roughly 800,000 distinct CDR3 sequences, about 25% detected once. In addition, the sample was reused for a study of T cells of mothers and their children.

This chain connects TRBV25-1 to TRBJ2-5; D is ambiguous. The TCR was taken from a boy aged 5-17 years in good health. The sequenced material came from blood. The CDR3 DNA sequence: TGTGCCAGCAGTTATGGGTCCCAAGAGACCCAGTACTTC. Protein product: CASSYGSQETQYF.